These 11 T cell receptor beta chains came from one sample sequenced in a study of blood T cell repertoires in COVID-19. Sequenced by immunoSEQ multiplex PCR; TCRdb stores in-frame clones only, minus some. The sample records over 85,000 clones, 60% to 80% being singletons. The sample consisted of peripheral blood. These receptors all come from a man between 60 and 70 years old with active or convalescent COVID-19.

The chain joins TRBV5-1 to TRBJ2-2; 7 nucleotides align to TRBD1. This CDR3 region has 14 residues. CDR1 is SGHRS and CDR2 is YFSETQ in the germline V gene. The V gene end was trimmed by 1 base and the J gene end by 6 bases; junction bases not matched to a gene: 3. The CDR3 DNA reads as TGCGCCAGCAGCTTGAAGGGGGCCTCCGGGGAGCTGTTTTTT. Amino acid sequence: CASSLKGASGELFF.

J is TRBJ2-5 and V is TRBV3-1 (or the pseudogene TRBV3-2); D possibly corresponds to TRBD2 (6 bases). CDR1 and CDR2 (germline): LGHDT, YNNKEL (reference sequence). Between the trimmed V and J ends, which lost 4 bases and 4 bases, there was a span of 13 bases. The CDR3 totals 14 residues. CDR3 sequence reads: CASSLGLSAETQYF. The CDR3 bases are TGTGCCAGCAGCCTTGGACTATCGGCAGAGACCCAGTACTTC.

This clone was picked up one time. The chain joins TRBV29-1 to TRBJ1-5; weak D call: TRBD1 (5 bases). Germline CDR1 reads SQVTM; CDR2 reads ANQGSEA. The length of the CDR3 is 13 residues. V was trimmed by 6 bases and J by 2 bases, leaving 11 bases between them. CDR3 in amino acids: CSVRGSGNQPQHF. The CDR3 DNA is TGCAGCGTAAGGGGATCGGGCAATCAGCCCCAGCATTTT.

There are a few counts of this clone. The chain joins TRBV7-2 to TRBJ2-7, with D possibly matching TRBD2 (6 bases). The germline gives CDR1 SGHTA, CDR2 FQGNSA. V dropped 3 bases and J dropped 3 bases, with 12 bases sitting between them. The CDR3 loop spans 14 amino acids. In DNA, the CDR3 is TGTGCCAGCAGCTTCGTAGCGGACGGCTACGAGCAGTACTTC. Translating it yields CASSFVADGYEQYF.

The V call is TRBV19, the J call TRBJ1-4, with D perhaps matching TRBD1 (6 bases). CDR1 is LNHDA, CDR2 SQIVND, per germline (reference sequence). The CDR3 has 17 amino acids. Trimming shortened V by 6 bases and J by 5 bases, and 22 bases separated the two germline ends. CDR3 residues: CASSSPPGQKINEKLFF. CDR3 sequence (DNA): TGTGCCAGTAGCAGCCCACCAGGACAGAAGATAAATGAAAAACTGTTTTTT.

This clone was seen only once. V and J are TRBV12-3 or TRBV12-4 and TRBJ1-2; D is unresolved. This CDR3 spans 13 amino acids. With 6 bases removed from V and 8 bases from J, the gap between germline ends came to 16 bases. CDR3 in amino acids: CASRSTPGPGYTF. The CDR3 DNA reads TGTGCCAGCAGGTCCACCCCTGGGCCGGGCTACACCTTC.

The J gene is TRBJ1-1, the V gene TRBV6-5; 7 bases are a match to TRBD1. This CDR3 spans 13 amino acids. Germline CDR1 MNHEY, CDR2 SVGAGI. V shed 7 bases, J shed 1 base, and the junction held 3 bases outside the gene matches. The CDR3 loop is CASMEGANTEAFF. The DNA of the CDR3 is TGTGCCAGCATGGAGGGGGCGAACACTGAAGCTTTCTTT.

The rearrangement uses TRBV7-3 and TRBJ1-1, with D uncertain. V was trimmed by 4 bases and J by 1 base, leaving 10 bases between them. This CDR3 has 14 residues. CDR1 is SGHTA and CDR2 is FQGTGA in the germline V gene. This CDR3 is CASSSSGPNTEAFF. CDR3 DNA: TGTGCCAGCAGCTCCTCAGGCCCGAACACTGAAGCTTTCTTT.

CDR3 DNA: TGTGCCAGCTCCTTTAGCGGGAGGGCCGCAGATACGCAGTATTTT. It codes for CASSFSGRAADTQYF. The chain has TRBV28 and TRBJ2-3; 11 bases line up with TRBD2. Germline V CDR1 and CDR2: MDHEN, SYDVKM. The trim removed 8 bases at V and 4 bases at J, leaving 8 bases unmatched. The CDR3 loop spans 15 amino acids. The entire variable domain, with the rest obtained from reference TRBV28 and TRBJ2-3, is as follows: DVKVTQSSRYLVKRTGEKVFLECVQDMDHENMFWYRQDPGLGLRLIYFSYDVKMKEKGDIPEGYSVSREKKERFSLILESASTNQTSMYLCASSFSGRAADTQYFGPGTRLTVL.

The chain employs TRBV5-1 and TRBJ1-1; D might be TRBD1 (5 bases). Trimming took 1 base from V and 7 from J, leaving 14 bases between them. The germline V gene has CDR1 SGHRS and CDR2 YFSETQ. The CDR3 has 14 residues. In DNA form, the CDR3 reads TGCGCCAGCAGCTTGTGGGACTCGTCTTTTGAAGCTTTCTTT. This encodes CASSLWDSSFEAFF.

This clone has a single count. The V gene is TRBV5-1, the J gene TRBJ1-2; D ambiguous. The CDR3 contains 13 residues. Germline CDR1 SGHRS, CDR2 YFSETQ. Between the trimmed V and J ends, which lost 4 bases and 3 bases, there was a span of 10 bases. The CDR3 loop is CASSQDWDYGYTF. As DNA, the CDR3 is TGCGCCAGCAGCCAGGACTGGGACTATGGCTACACCTTC. The whole variable domain, remainder taken from reference TRBV5-1 and TRBJ1-2, is KAGVTQTPRYLIKTRGQQVTLSCSPISGHRSVSWYQQTPGQGLQFLFEYFSETQRNKGNFPGRFSGRQFSNSRSEMNVSTLELGDSALYLCASSQDWDYGYTFGSGTRLTVV.